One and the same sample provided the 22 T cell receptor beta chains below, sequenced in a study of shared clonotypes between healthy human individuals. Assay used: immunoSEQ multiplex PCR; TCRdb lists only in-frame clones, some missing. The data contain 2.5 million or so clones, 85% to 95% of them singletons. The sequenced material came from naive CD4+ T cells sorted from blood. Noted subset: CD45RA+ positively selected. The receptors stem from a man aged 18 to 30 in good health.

The CDR3 loop reads CASSYTSGYTDTQYF. CDR3 DNA sequence: TGTGCCAGCAGTTACACTAGCGGGTACACAGATACGCAGTATTTT. This sequence joins TRBV6-6 and TRBJ2-3; 9 nucleotides align to TRBD2. The germline CDR1 and CDR2 sequences are MNHNY and SVGAGI (reference sequence). The CDR3 covers 15 residues. With V trimmed by 2 bases and J by 2 bases, 2 bases remained unmatched.

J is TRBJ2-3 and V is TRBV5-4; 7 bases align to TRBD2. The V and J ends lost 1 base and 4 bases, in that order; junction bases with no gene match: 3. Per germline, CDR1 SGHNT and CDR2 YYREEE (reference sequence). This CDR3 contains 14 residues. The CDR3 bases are TGTGCCAGCAGCTTGCAACTAGCGCCAGATACGCAGTATTTT. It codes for CASSLQLAPDTQYF.

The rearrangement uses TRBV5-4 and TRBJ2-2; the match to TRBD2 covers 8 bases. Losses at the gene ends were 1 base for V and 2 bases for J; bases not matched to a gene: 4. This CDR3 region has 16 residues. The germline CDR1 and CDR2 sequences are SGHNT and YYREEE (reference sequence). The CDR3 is CASSLRGLVNTGELFF. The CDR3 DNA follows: TGTGCCAGCAGCTTGCGGGGACTAGTTAACACCGGGGAGCTGTTTTTT. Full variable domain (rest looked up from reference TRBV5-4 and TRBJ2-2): ETGVTQSPTHLIKTRGQQVTLRCSSQSGHNTVSWYQQALGQGPQFIFQYYREEENGRGNFPPRFSGLQFPNYSSELNVNALELDDSALYLCASSLRGLVNTGELFFGEGSRLTVL.

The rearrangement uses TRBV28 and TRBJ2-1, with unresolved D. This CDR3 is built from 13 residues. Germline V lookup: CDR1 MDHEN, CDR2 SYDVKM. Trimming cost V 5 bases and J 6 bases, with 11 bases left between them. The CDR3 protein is CASSPLSVNEQFF. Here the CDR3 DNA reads TGTGCCAGCAGTCCACTGTCCGTCAATGAGCAGTTCTTC.

The CDR3, as DNA: TGTGCCAGCAGTGTAACGGGAGGCCCTAACTATGGCTACACCTTC. Translating gives CASSVTGGPNYGYTF. The rearrangement links TRBV2 to TRBJ1-2; the D is unclear. CDR1 is SNHLY and CDR2 is FYNNEI in the germline V gene. CDR3 length: 15 residues. Between the trimmed V and J ends, which lost 4 bases and 0 bases, there was a span of 12 bases.

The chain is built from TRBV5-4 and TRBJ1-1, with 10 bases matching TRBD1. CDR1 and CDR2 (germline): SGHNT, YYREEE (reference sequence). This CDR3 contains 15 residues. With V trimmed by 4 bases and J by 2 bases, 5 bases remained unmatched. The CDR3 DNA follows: TGTGCCAGCAGCAGCAGGGACAGGGGAAACACTGAAGCTTTCTTT. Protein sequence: CASSSRDRGNTEAFF. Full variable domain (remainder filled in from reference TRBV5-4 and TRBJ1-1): ETGVTQSPTHLIKTRGQQVTLRCSSQSGHNTVSWYQQALGQGPQFIFQYYREEENGRGNFPPRFSGLQFPNYSSELNVNALELDDSALYLCASSSRDRGNTEAFFGQGTRLTVV.

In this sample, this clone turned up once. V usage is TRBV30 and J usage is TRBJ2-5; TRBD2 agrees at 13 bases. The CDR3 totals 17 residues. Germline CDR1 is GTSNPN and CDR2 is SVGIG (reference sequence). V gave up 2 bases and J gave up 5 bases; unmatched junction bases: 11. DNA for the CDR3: TGTGCCTGGAGTCCCCCGGGACTAGCGGGGCCGAGGGAGACCCAGTACTTC. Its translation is CAWSPPGLAGPRETQYF.

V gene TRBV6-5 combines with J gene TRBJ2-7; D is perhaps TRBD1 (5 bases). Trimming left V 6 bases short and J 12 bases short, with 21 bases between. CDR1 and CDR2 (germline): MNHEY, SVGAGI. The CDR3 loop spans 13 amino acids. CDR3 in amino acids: CASRDTRRRTWYF. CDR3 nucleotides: TGTGCCAGCAGGGACACGAGACGACGGACGTGGTACTTC.

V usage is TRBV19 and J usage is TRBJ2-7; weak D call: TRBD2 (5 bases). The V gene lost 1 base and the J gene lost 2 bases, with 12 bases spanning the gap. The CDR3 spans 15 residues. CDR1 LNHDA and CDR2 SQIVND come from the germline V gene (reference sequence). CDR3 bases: TGTGCCAGTAGTATAGGTAGGGAGCGCGCCTACGAGCAGTACTTC. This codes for CASSIGRERAYEQYF.

This CDR3 reads CASSLRTPQETQYF. Written as DNA, the CDR3 is TGCGCCAGCAGCTTGCGGACTCCCCAAGAGACCCAGTACTTC. This chain connects TRBV5-1 to TRBJ2-5, with TRBD2 as a possible D gene (5 bases). Trimming took 1 base from V and 1 from J, leaving 8 bases between them. This CDR3 has 14 residues. CDR1 SGHRS and CDR2 YFSETQ come from the germline V gene.

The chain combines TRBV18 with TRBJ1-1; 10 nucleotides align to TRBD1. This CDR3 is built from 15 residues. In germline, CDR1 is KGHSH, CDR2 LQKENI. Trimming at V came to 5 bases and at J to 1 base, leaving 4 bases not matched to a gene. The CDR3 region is CASSRQGAWNTEAFF. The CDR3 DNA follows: TGTGCCAGCTCAAGACAGGGGGCATGGAACACTGAAGCTTTCTTT.

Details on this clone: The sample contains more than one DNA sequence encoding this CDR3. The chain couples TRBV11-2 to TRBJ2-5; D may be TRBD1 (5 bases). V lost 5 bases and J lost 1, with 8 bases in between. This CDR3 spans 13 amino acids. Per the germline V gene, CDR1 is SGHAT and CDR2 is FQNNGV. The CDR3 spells CASSPGSQETQYF. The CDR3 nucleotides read TGTGCCAGCAGCCCAGGGTCCCAAGAGACCCAGTACTTC. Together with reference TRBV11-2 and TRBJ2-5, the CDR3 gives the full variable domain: EAGVAQSPRYKIIEKRQSVAFWCNPISGHATLYWYQQILGQGPKLLIQFQNNGVVDDSQLPKDRFSAERLKGVDSTLKIQPAKLEDSAVYLCASSPGSQETQYFGPGTRLLVL.

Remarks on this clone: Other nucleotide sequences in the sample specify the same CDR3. For the CDR3, the DNA is TGCGCCAGCAGCTTGGGAGGGATCGGAGAGACCCAGTACTTC. This translates into CASSLGGIGETQYF. The chain uses TRBV5-1 and TRBJ2-5, with D tentatively TRBD2 (5 bases). The V and J ends lost 0 bases and 4 bases respectively, with 10 bases between them. CDR1 SGHRS and CDR2 YFSETQ come from the germline V gene. The CDR3 loop spans 14 amino acids.

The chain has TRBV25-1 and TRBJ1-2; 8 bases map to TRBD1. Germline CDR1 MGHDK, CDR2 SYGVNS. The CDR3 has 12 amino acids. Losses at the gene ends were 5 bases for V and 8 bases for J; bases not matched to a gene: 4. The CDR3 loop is CASSQGASGYTF. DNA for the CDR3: TGTGCCAGCAGTCAGGGGGCTTCCGGCTACACCTTC.

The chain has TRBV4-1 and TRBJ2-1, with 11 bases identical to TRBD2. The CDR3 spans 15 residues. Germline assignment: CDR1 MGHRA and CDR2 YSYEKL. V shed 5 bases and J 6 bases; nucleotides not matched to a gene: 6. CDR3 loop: CASSNSGGALNEQFF. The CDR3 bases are TGCGCCAGCAGCAATAGCGGGGGGGCCCTCAATGAGCAGTTCTTC.

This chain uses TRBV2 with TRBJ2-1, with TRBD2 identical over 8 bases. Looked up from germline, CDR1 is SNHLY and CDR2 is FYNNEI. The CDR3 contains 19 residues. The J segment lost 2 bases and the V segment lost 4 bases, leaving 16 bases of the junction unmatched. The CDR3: CASSVTSAILTEAYNEQFF. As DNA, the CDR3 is TGTGCCAGCAGTGTGACTAGCGCGATCCTCACGGAGGCCTACAATGAGCAGTTCTTC.

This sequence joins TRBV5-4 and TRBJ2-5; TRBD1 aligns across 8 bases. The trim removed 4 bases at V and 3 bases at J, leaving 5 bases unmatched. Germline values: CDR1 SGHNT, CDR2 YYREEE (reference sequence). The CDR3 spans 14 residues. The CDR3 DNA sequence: TGTGCCAGCAGCAGGACAGGGATCGAAGAGACCCAGTACTTC. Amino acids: CASSRTGIEETQYF.

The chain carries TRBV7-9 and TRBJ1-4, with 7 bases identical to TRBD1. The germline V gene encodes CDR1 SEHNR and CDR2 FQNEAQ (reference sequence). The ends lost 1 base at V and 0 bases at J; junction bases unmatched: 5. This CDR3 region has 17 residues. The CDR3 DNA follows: TGTGCCAGCAGCTTAGTCTGGGGACAGTCAACTAATGAAAAACTGTTTTTT. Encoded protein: CASSLVWGQSTNEKLFF.

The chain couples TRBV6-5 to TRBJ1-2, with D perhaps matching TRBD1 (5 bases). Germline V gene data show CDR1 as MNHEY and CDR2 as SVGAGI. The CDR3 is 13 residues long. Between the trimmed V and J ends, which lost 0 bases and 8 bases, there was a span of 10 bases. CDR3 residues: CASSYSRVEGYTF. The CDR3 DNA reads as TGTGCCAGCAGTTACTCCAGGGTTGAAGGCTACACCTTC.

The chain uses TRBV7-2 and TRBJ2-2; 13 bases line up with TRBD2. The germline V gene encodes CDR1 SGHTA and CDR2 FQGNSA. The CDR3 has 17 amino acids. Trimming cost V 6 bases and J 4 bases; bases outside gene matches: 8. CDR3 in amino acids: CASSVLAGGLVTGELFF. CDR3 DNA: TGTGCCAGCAGTGTACTAGCGGGAGGGCTCGTCACCGGGGAGCTGTTTTTT.

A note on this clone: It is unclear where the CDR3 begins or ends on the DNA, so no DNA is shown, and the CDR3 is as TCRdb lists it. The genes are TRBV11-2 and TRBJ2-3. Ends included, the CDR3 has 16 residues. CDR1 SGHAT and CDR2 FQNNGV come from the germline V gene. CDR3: CASSSFGSGAGDTQYF.

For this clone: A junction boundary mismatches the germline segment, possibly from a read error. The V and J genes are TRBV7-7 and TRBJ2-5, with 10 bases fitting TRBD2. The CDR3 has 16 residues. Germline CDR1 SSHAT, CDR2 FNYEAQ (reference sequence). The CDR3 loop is CASSPRLAGSLETQYF. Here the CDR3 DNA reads TGTGCTAGCAGCCCTCGACTAGCGGGCTCTCTAGAGACCCAGTACTTC.